Detailed here is one T cell receptor beta chain. Its cognate antigen is unknown. This entry is derived from a study of human thymus T cells. Resections from corrective heart surgery supplied the thymus tissue. Overall study findings and caveats: Thymic repertoires overlap heavily among unrelated individuals, related research has reported. Apparent bias marked the V and J gene usage of thymic and blood repertoires.

Clones were read by immunoSEQ multiplex PCR, and TCRdb kept only the in-frame ones, dropping some. The data contain some 130,000 clones, approximately 96% of them seen just once; the ten biggest clones take up roughly 0.024%. V gave up 4 bases and J gave up 6 bases; unmatched junction bases: 5. The CDR3 has 15 residues. Germline loops: CDR1 SEHNR, CDR2 FQNEAQ (reference sequence). The rearrangement joins TRBV7-9 to TRBJ2-7, with 14 bases that match TRBD2. Sequencing was carried out using thymus tissue. This sequence was found in a boy under two years old with a congenital heart defect but otherwise immunologically healthy. For the CDR3, the DNA is TGTGCCAGCAGCTCGACTAGCGGGGGGGCCGGCGAGCAGTACTTC. Protein sequence: CASSSTSGGAGEQYF.